Listed below are T cell receptor beta chains from one sample, sequenced in a study of blood T cell repertoires in COVID-19. This table comes from immunoSEQ multiplex PCR, and its TCRdb copy is limited to in-frame clones, with some not included. The data contain 150,000 to 170,000 clones, about 90% of them singletons. The sequencing sample was made of peripheral blood. The receptor source for this set is a man aged 45 to 65 with acute or convalescent COVID-19. CDR3s include the opening cysteine and the closing phenylalanine or tryptophan. The D gene is left open where the match is weak. Clone size appears in some rows only: once, few, many, or a class for an expanded clone.

>TRBV27|-|-|TRBJ1-3
TGTGCCAGCAGTTTAATGGGTAGCGGAAACACCATATATTTT
CASSLMGSGNTIYF
>TRBV6-5|-|-|TRBJ1-6
TGTGCCAGCAGTTACTCCCCGGGTTCACCCCTCCACTTT
CASSYSPGSPLHF
>TRBV11-2|TRBD2|once|TRBJ2-1
TGTGCCAGCAGTCGCTCCGGGACTAACAGCAATGAGCAGTTCTTC
CASSRSGTNSNEQFF
>TRBV5-5|TRBD1|few|TRBJ1-3
TGTGCCAGCAGCGATCACAGGGGGGCAAACACCATATATTTT
CASSDHRGANTIYF
>TRBV28|TRBD2|-|TRBJ2-3
TGTGCCAGCAGTCAAGGACTAGCGGGGGTCACAGATACGCAGTATTTT
CASSQGLAGVTDTQYF
>TRBV5-6|-|-|TRBJ2-1
TGTGCCAGCAGGTCTCGTAGCGGAAGCTCCTACAATGAGCAGTTCTTC
CASRSRSGSSYNEQFF
>TRBV4-2|-|-|TRBJ1-5
TGTGCCAGCAGCCAAGAGGGCTTTACAGGCCCAAATCAGCCCCAGCATTTT
CASSQEGFTGPNQPQHF
>TRBV6-5|TRBD1|-|TRBJ1-2
TGTGCCAGCGGGAATTACAGGGGGCTTAACTATGGCTACACCTTC
CASGNYRGLNYGYTF
>TRBV28|-|-|TRBJ2-7
TGTGCCAGCAGTTTGGCAGGGGGGCGGTACGAGCAGTACTTC
CASSLAGGRYEQYF
>TRBV27|-|-|TRBJ2-7
TGTGCCAGCGCACGGCCGGGTAACTACGAGCAGTACTTC
CASARPGNYEQYF
>TRBV6-5|-|-|TRBJ1-5
TGTGCCGGGGCCAAGGGTCTCGGTCAGCCCCAGCATTTT
CAGAKGLGQPQHF
>TRBV15|TRBD2|-|TRBJ2-5
TGTGCCACCAGCAGGGGACTAGCCAGTGAGACCCAGTACTTC
CATSRGLASETQYF
>TRBV4-2|-|-|TRBJ1-5
TGTGCCAGCAGCCAAGAGCGGGGGATTAGCAATCAGCCCCAGCATTTT
CASSQERGISNQPQHF
>TRBV27|-|-|TRBJ2-7
TGTGCCAGCAGTTCTTCTACGAAGCAGTACTTC
CASSSSTKQYF
>TRBV2|-|-|TRBJ1-6
TGTGCCAGCAGTGACCCTCTGGAAGCCTTAGGGGGTTGGGATTCACCCCTCCACTTT
CASSDPLEALGGWDSPLHF
>TRBV28|TRBD1|-|TRBJ1-5
TGTGCCAGCAGGCCAGGGGGCTTGGATCAGCCCCAGCATTTT
CASRPGGLDQPQHF
>TRBV28|-|-|TRBJ2-3
TGTGCCAGCAAGGACCCATCGGGACTTAGCACAGATACGCAGTATTTT
CASKDPSGLSTDTQYF
>TRBV7-9|TRBD1|-|TRBJ1-5
TGTGCCAGCAGCTTAGGGGACAGGGACCAGCCCCAGCATTTT
CASSLGDRDQPQHF
>TRBV6-6|-|-|TRBJ1-5
TGTGCCAGCAGTCGACAGTATAGCAATCAGCCCCAGCATTTT
CASSRQYSNQPQHF
>TRBV13|TRBD1|once|TRBJ2-7
TGTGCCAGCAGCCTCGGACAGGCCGACCACTACGAGCAGTACTTC
CASSLGQADHYEQYF
>TRBV30|TRBD1|-|TRBJ2-2
TGTGCCTGGGGAACAGGGGGCACGGGAGAGACCGGGGAGCTGTTTTTT
CAWGTGGTGETGELFF
>TRBV5-1|-|-|TRBJ1-2
TGCGCCAGCAGCTTGGCCCGGTCCTATGGCTACACCTTC
CASSLARSYGYTF
>TRBV7-2|-|-|TRBJ2-1
TGTGCCAGCAGCTTACAGGGTCGTCACTACAATGAGCAGTTCTTC
CASSLQGRHYNEQFF
>TRBV28|-|-|TRBJ2-1
TGTGCCAGCAGTTTAAGCGCAGCAACCTACAATGAGCAGTTCTTC
CASSLSAATYNEQFF
>TRBV10-1|TRBD2|-|TRBJ2-1
TGCGCCAGCAGCGAGACTAGCCTACTCTACAATGAGCAGTTCTTC
CASSETSLLYNEQFF
>TRBV5-1|-|-|TRBJ1-3
TGCGCCAGCCACTCTGGAAACACCATATATTTT
CASHSGNTIYF
>TRBV11-1|-|-|TRBJ1-2
TGTGCCAGCAGCTCACAGGGCCCAAACTATGGCTACACCTTC
CASSSQGPNYGYTF
>TRBV5-1|TRBD1|-|TRBJ1-2
TGCGCCAGCAGGGACAGGGATTCTGGCTACACCTTC
CASRDRDSGYTF
>TRBV2|-|-|TRBJ1-1
TGTGCCAGCAGGATAAAGGGGATCACTGAAGCTTTCTTT
CASRIKGITEAFF
>TRBV28|-|once|TRBJ1-1
TGTGCCAGCCCCGGGGGAGGTGGGATGGGCACTGAAGCTTTCTTT
CASPGGGGMGTEAFF
>TRBV7-3|-|-|TRBJ2-1
TGTGCCAGCAGCGCCCGCAGGGGCTACAATGAGCAGTTCTTC
CASSARRGYNEQFF
>TRBV4-2|-|-|TRBJ2-7
TGTGCCAGCAGCCAAGGTTCTACTTTGACAGGCGCCACCTACGAGCAGTACTTC
CASSQGSTLTGATYEQYF
>TRBV7-2|TRBD1|-|TRBJ1-2
TGTGCCAGCACTGGCTGGACAGGGGGAGGTGGCTACACCTTC
CASTGWTGGGGYTF
>TRBV6-5|-|once|TRBJ1-4
TGTGCCAGCAGTTACGGGCGCAAAAATGAAAAACTGTTTTTT
CASSYGRKNEKLFF
>TRBV30|-|-|TRBJ2-5
TGTGCCTGGAGTCGAACAGGATTGGGCCGTTTGTGGCAAGAGACCCAGTACTTC
CAWSRTGLGRLWQETQYF
>TRBV27|-|-|TRBJ1-2
TGTGCCAGCAGTTTCGCATACGGGGGGGACTATGGCTACACCTTC
CASSFAYGGDYGYTF
>TRBV6-5|TRBD2|-|TRBJ2-3
TGTGCCAGCAGTTACTTCGCGGGGGAGGGCACAGATACGCAGTATTTT
CASSYFAGEGTDTQYF
>TRBV12-3/TRBV12-4|-|-|TRBJ1-1
TGTGCCAGCAGCCGGCGGGGACCTCGCTTTTTCTTT
CASSRRGPRFFF
>TRBV19|-|-|TRBJ2-2
TGTGCCAGTAGTAACGGAGGGGGCTACACCGGGGAGCTGTTTTTT
CASSNGGGYTGELFF
>TRBV28|-|-|TRBJ1-4
TGTGCCAGCAGTATCCTCGAGAAAAAACTGTTTTTT
CASSILEKKLFF
>TRBV15|-|-|TRBJ1-4
TGTGCCACCAGCAAAGGCGGGAGGAATGAAAAACTGTTTTTT
CATSKGGRNEKLFF
>TRBV5-4|-|-|TRBJ1-1
TGTGCCAGCAGCCAACAGGGAAGGCGGACTGAAGCTTTCTTT
CASSQQGRRTEAFF
>TRBV6-2/TRBV6-3|-|few|TRBJ1-1
TGTGCCAGCAGTTACACATTGAACACTGAAGCTTTCTTT
CASSYTLNTEAFF
>TRBV4-1|-|-|TRBJ2-5
TGCGCCAGCAGCCAGACGGGAATGTTGGGGAGCGTACAAGAGACCCAGTACTTC
CASSQTGMLGSVQETQYF
>TRBV6-1|-|-|TRBJ1-1
TGTGCCAGCAGGAGGACAGCGAACACTGAAGCTTTCTTT
CASRRTANTEAFF